This entry lists 14 T cell receptor beta chains sequenced from one sample in a study of cytomegalovirus exposure and HLA in healthy donors. The PCR used 60 Vbeta and 13 Jbeta primers. Sequencing used immunoSEQ multiplex PCR; TCRdb keeps in-frame clones, though not all of them. The sample table includes about 50,000 clones. Sequencing was done on a sample of PBMCs. Receptor source: a middle-aged woman in good health and CMV-seronegative.

The chain links TRBV2 to TRBJ1-1, with 8 bases aligning to TRBD1. In germline, CDR1 is SNHLY, CDR2 FYNNEI. This CDR3 is 13 amino acids long. Trimming removed 10 bases from V and 4 bases from J; junction bases left unmatched: 8. The DNA of the CDR3 is TGTGCCACACAACAGGGGGTTGGCACTGAAGCTTTCTTT. It encodes CATQQGVGTEAFF.

This sequence joins TRBV6-1 and TRBJ1-1, with D unresolved. V lost 2 bases, J lost 0 bases, and 7 bases lay in between. Germline CDR1 is MNHNS and CDR2 is SASEGT. The CDR3 is 14 amino acids. The CDR3 DNA is TGTGCCAGCAGTGAAAGAGTCCTGAACACTGAAGCTTTCTTT. Translation gives CASSERVLNTEAFF.

This rearrangement joins TRBV28 to TRBJ2-7; 11 nucleotides agree with TRBD1. Per germline, CDR1 MDHEN and CDR2 SYDVKM. This CDR3 region has 15 residues. Losses at the gene ends were 5 bases for V and 2 bases for J; bases not matched to a gene: 5. CDR3 region: CASSPGQGVAYEQYF. CDR3 bases: TGTGCCAGCAGTCCGGGACAGGGGGTGGCCTACGAGCAGTACTTC.

V usage is TRBV4-2 and J usage is TRBJ2-7, with 10 bases matching TRBD2. This CDR3 is 17 amino acids long. Germline-derived CDR1 and CDR2 are LGHNA and YNFKEQ. With V trimmed by 0 bases and J by 2 bases, 7 bases remained unmatched. The CDR3 region has the DNA TGTGCCAGCAGCCAAGATTTGGGGGGGACTAGCGCCTACGAGCAGTACTTC. This sequence encodes CASSQDLGGTSAYEQYF.

This chain uses TRBV5-4 with TRBJ2-5; no firm D call. Trimming pared 1 base from V and 2 bases from J, leaving 9 bases between. In germline, CDR1 is SGHNT, CDR2 YYREEE (reference sequence). This CDR3 comprises 14 residues. CDR3 nucleotides: TGTGCCAGCAGCTTGATCTTCCAGCAAGAGACCCAGTACTTC. Translated, it gives CASSLIFQQETQYF.

This chain connects TRBV15 to TRBJ1-5, with a possible D match to TRBD1 (6 bases). Trimming pared 8 bases from V and 5 bases from J, leaving 19 bases between. Germline V lookup: CDR1 LNHNV, CDR2 YYDKDF (reference sequence). There are 15 residues in the CDR3. CDR3 region: CATGADSSPYQPQHF. The CDR3 DNA is TGTGCCACCGGGGCGGACAGTTCGCCGTATCAGCCCCAGCATTTT.

This chain uses TRBV4-3 with TRBJ1-5, with D tentatively TRBD1 (6 bases). Germline V gene lookup returns CDR1 LGHNA and CDR2 YSLEER. This CDR3 spans 14 amino acids. V shed 5 bases and J shed 9 bases, with 17 bases lying between them. The DNA of the CDR3 is TGCGCCAGCAGCGTCGGGACCACAGGGTCGCCCCAGCATTTT. Amino acids: CASSVGTTGSPQHF.

As concerns this clone: This same CDR3 is encoded by further DNA sequences in the sample. CDR3 residues: CASSRGQGNGYTF. CDR3 sequence (DNA): TGTGCCAGTAGTAGGGGACAGGGAAATGGCTACACCTTC. The chain couples TRBV19 to TRBJ1-2; 9 bases line up with TRBD1. V trimming: 4 bases; J trimming: 6 bases; junction bases outside the gene matches: 3. The CDR3 loop spans 13 amino acids. Germline loops: CDR1 LNHDA, CDR2 SQIVND (reference sequence).

The chain joins TRBV6-1 to TRBJ1-5; D gene uncertain. The germline V and J ends were trimmed by 3 bases and 10 bases, with 16 bases remaining between them. The CDR3 covers 14 residues. Germline-derived CDR1 and CDR2 are MNHNS and SASEGT. The CDR3 loop is CASSETLARGPQHF. As DNA, the CDR3 is TGTGCCAGCAGTGAGACGCTCGCCAGAGGCCCCCAGCATTTT.

This chain joins TRBV2 and TRBJ2-5; tentative D call: TRBD1 (5 bases). CDR3 length: 14 residues. The germline V gene has CDR1 SNHLY and CDR2 FYNNEI. The V gene lost 2 bases and the J gene lost 3 bases, with 10 bases spanning the gap. Written as DNA, the CDR3 is TGTGCCAGCAGTGAAATGGGCAGGGAAGAGACCCAGTACTTC. Translation gives CASSEMGREETQYF. Together with reference TRBV2 and TRBJ2-5, the CDR3 gives the full variable domain: EPEVTQTPSHQVTQMGQEVILRCVPISNHLYFYWYRQILGQKVEFLVSFYNNEISEKSEIFDDQFSVERPDGSNFTLKIRSTKLEDSAMYFCASSEMGREETQYFGPGTRLLVL.

The V call is TRBV5-4, the J call TRBJ1-1, with D tentatively TRBD1 (6 bases). The ends were cut back, 0 bases at V and 1 base at J, with 10 bases in the middle. Looked up from germline, CDR1 is SGHNT and CDR2 is YYREEE (reference sequence). The CDR3 consists of 15 residues. CDR3 sequence reads: CASSLDGRGNTEAFF. CDR3 in DNA: TGTGCCAGCAGCTTGGATGGCAGGGGGAACACTGAAGCTTTCTTT.

The rearrangement uses TRBV5-6 and TRBJ1-5; 7 bases agree with TRBD1. The CDR3 runs to 16 residues. Trimming at V came to 6 bases and at J to 2 bases, leaving 11 bases not matched to a gene. Germline values: CDR1 SGHDT, CDR2 YYEEEE. CDR3 sequence (DNA): TGTGCCAGCACCCTTGGAGGTGGACAGGGCAATCAGCCCCAGCATTTT. Its protein is CASTLGGGQGNQPQHF.

The chain joins TRBV15 to TRBJ2-6, with D maybe TRBD2 (6 bases). Per germline, CDR1 LNHNV and CDR2 YYDKDF (reference sequence). V gave up 1 base and J gave up 7 bases, with 11 bases separating them. The CDR3 consists of 15 residues. DNA of the CDR3: TGTGCCACCAGCAGAGCCGGGAGCGGAGCCAACGTCCTGACTTTC. Its protein product is CATSRAGSGANVLTF. Full variable domain (rest looked up from reference TRBV15 and TRBJ2-6): DAMVIQNPRYQVTQFGKPVTLSCSQTLNHNVMYWYQQKSSQAPKLLFHYYDKDFNNEADTPDNFQSRRPNTSFCFLDIRSPGLGDTAMYLCATSRAGSGANVLTFGAGSRLTVL.

The chain uses TRBV5-4 and TRBJ1-1; 7 bases match TRBD1. CDR1 and CDR2 (germline): SGHNT, YYREEE (reference sequence). CDR3 size: 14 residues. J was trimmed by 6 bases and V by 4 bases; bases with no gene match: 9. The DNA for the CDR3 is TGTGCCAGCAGCCTGGCAGGGGGAAGCGCTGAAGCTTTCTTT. It is translated as CASSLAGGSAEAFF.